These 13 T cell receptor beta chains were all obtained from the same sample, sequenced in a study of cytomegalovirus exposure and HLA in healthy donors. The PCR made use of 60 Vbeta and 13 Jbeta primers. Measured with immunoSEQ multiplex PCR; TCRdb has only the in-frame clones, and not every one. The sample has about 190,000 clones, around 88% seen once. Sequencing was performed on PBMCs. These TCRs come from a young woman in good health and CMV-seronegative.

The genes are TRBV9 and TRBJ2-7; 12 nucleotides agree with TRBD2. This CDR3 region has 16 residues. V trimming: 4 bases; J trimming: 3 bases; junction bases outside the gene matches: 8. Per germline, CDR1 SGDLS and CDR2 YYNGEE. CDR3 loop: CASSKDASGRVYEQYF. The CDR3 DNA follows: TGTGCCAGCAGCAAAGACGCTAGCGGGAGGGTCTACGAGCAGTACTTC.

The rearrangement uses TRBV19 and TRBJ1-5; tentative D call: TRBD1 (5 bases). The V gene's germline CDR1 is LNHDA and CDR2 SQIVND (reference sequence). The CDR3 runs 15 residues. With 3 bases removed from V and 4 bases from J, the gap between germline ends came to 13 bases. The CDR3 is CASSIAGSLNQPQHF. Here the CDR3 DNA reads TGTGCCAGTAGTATCGCAGGGTCATTGAATCAGCCCCAGCATTTT.

There are a few counts of this clone. The V call is TRBV7-6, the J call TRBJ1-2, with D possibly TRBD1 on 5 matching bases. The germline CDR1 and CDR2 sequences are SGHVS and FNYEAQ. This CDR3 has 15 amino acids. Deletions cut 4 bases from V and 6 bases from J, with 18 bases between. The CDR3, as DNA: TGTGCCAGCAGCTCTGGGACTTCTGGACCCCATGGCTACACCTTC. It is translated as CASSSGTSGPHGYTF.

The chain recombines TRBV28 with TRBJ2-1; D is perhaps TRBD2 (6 bases). Germline V gene lookup returns CDR1 MDHEN and CDR2 SYDVKM. The CDR3 runs 12 residues. The V gene lost 2 bases and the J gene lost 10 bases, with 9 bases spanning the gap. The CDR3 region is CASSLGGPEQFF. The CDR3 DNA follows: TGTGCCAGCAGTTTAGGAGGGCCCGAGCAGTTCTTC.

Only one count was recorded for this clone. The chain couples TRBV19 to TRBJ2-3, with 9 bases that match TRBD2. Looked up from germline, CDR1 is LNHDA and CDR2 is SQIVND (reference sequence). The CDR3 is 16 amino acids. V gave up 3 bases and J gave up 1 base; unmatched junction bases: 5. CDR3 sequence (DNA): TGTGCCAGTAGTATCGGGGAGCGGGGGGGCACAGATACGCAGTATTTT. It is translated as CASSIGERGGTDTQYF.

The gene calls are TRBV4-1 and TRBJ2-1, with 14 bases lining up with TRBD2. Germline CDR1 MGHRA, CDR2 YSYEKL. The CDR3 has 16 amino acids. V lost 5 bases, J lost 7 bases, and 7 bases stayed unmatched. The DNA of the CDR3 is TGCGCCAGCAGCTCGACTGGGACTAGCGGGAGTAATGAGCAGTTCTTC. The encoded protein is CASSSTGTSGSNEQFF.

This chain connects TRBV6-1 to TRBJ1-2; D is undetermined. The germline V gene encodes CDR1 MNHNS and CDR2 SASEGT. With 6 bases removed from V and 6 bases from J, the gap between germline ends came to 17 bases. The CDR3 extends over 14 amino acids. CDR3 sequence: CASRARSFGDGYTF. For the CDR3, the DNA is TGTGCCAGCAGGGCACGTTCTTTCGGAGATGGCTACACCTTC.

The gene calls are TRBV19 and TRBJ1-1; D unresolved. The germline V and J ends were trimmed by 6 bases and 0 bases, with 23 bases remaining between them. Looked up from germline, CDR1 is LNHDA and CDR2 is SQIVND (reference sequence). The CDR3 extends over 18 amino acids. CDR3 loop: CASSINPGGGLMNTEAFF. CDR3 coding DNA: TGTGCCAGTAGCATAAATCCTGGAGGCGGGCTAATGAACACTGAAGCTTTCTTT.

This chain joins TRBV15 and TRBJ2-1, with 8 bases fitting TRBD1. The ends lost 0 bases at V and 6 bases at J; junction bases unmatched: 4. The CDR3 contains 15 residues. CDR1 and CDR2 (germline): LNHNV, YYDKDF (reference sequence). The CDR3 nucleotides are TGTGCCACCAGCAGAGAGAACAGGGGGTTCAATGAGCAGTTCTTC. Translated: CATSRENRGFNEQFF.

The chain couples TRBV28 to TRBJ2-7; 9 bases align to TRBD1. CDR1 and CDR2 from the germline V gene are MDHEN and SYDVKM. There are 15 residues in the CDR3. V lost 4 bases and J lost 2; bases outside the gene matches: 6. This chain's CDR3 is CASSSGTGLPYEQYF. The CDR3 nucleotides read TGTGCCAGCAGTTCGGGGACAGGGCTCCCCTACGAGCAGTACTTC.

This chain joins TRBV7-9 and TRBJ1-5; a possible D gene is TRBD1 (6 bases). CDR3 length: 14 residues. The germline CDR1 and CDR2 sequences are SEHNR and FQNEAQ (reference sequence). The V and J ends lost 5 bases and 6 bases respectively, with 14 bases between them. The CDR3 sequence is CASSLNRVCQPQHF. The CDR3 region has the DNA TGTGCCAGCAGCCTAAACAGGGTTTGTCAGCCCCAGCATTTT.

The chain is built from TRBV28 and TRBJ1-1; D perhaps matches TRBD1 (6 bases). Deletions cut 5 bases from V and 0 bases from J, with 10 bases between. The CDR3 consists of 14 residues. The germline CDR1 and CDR2 sequences are MDHEN and SYDVKM. CDR3 loop: CASSIGQMNTEAFF. The DNA of the CDR3 is TGTGCCAGCAGTATCGGACAGATGAACACTGAAGCTTTCTTT. Using reference TRBV28 and TRBJ1-1 for the parts outside the CDR3, the full variable domain is DVKVTQSSRYLVKRTGEKVFLECVQDMDHENMFWYRQDPGLGLRLIYFSYDVKMKEKGDIPEGYSVSREKKERFSLILESASTNQTSMYLCASSIGQMNTEAFFGQGTRLTVV.

The chain couples TRBV7-2 to TRBJ1-5; TRBD1 matches at 7 bases. Per germline, CDR1 SGHTA and CDR2 FQGNSA. The CDR3 consists of 15 residues. J lost 0 bases, V lost 5 bases, and 4 bases had no gene match. The CDR3 sequence: CASSPRGVSNQPQHF. CDR3 nucleotide sequence: TGTGCCAGCAGCCCCAGGGGGGTTAGCAATCAGCCCCAGCATTTT.